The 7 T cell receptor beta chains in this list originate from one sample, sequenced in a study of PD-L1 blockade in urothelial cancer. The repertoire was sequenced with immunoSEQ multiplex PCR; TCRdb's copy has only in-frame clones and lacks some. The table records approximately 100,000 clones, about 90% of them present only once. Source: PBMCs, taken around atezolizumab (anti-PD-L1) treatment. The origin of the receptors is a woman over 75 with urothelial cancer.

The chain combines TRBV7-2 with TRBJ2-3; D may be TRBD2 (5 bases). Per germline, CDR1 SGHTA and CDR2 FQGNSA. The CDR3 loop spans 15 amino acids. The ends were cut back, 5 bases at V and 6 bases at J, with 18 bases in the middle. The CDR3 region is CASSPKRSGVDTQYF. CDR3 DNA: TGTGCCAGCAGCCCTAAGCGGAGTGGGGTCGATACGCAGTATTTT.

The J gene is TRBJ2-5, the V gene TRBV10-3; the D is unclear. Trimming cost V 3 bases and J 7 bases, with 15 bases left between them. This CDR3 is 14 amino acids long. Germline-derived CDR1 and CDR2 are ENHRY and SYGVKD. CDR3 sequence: CAISDMVAPGTQYF. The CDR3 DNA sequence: TGTGCCATCAGTGACATGGTAGCCCCTGGGACCCAGTACTTC.

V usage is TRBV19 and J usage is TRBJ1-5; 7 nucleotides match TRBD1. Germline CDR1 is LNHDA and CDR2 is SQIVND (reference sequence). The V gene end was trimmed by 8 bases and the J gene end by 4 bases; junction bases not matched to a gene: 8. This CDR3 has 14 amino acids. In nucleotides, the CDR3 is TGTGCCAGTTGGAGGACAGGTCAAAATCAGCCCCAGCATTTT. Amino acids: CASWRTGQNQPQHF.

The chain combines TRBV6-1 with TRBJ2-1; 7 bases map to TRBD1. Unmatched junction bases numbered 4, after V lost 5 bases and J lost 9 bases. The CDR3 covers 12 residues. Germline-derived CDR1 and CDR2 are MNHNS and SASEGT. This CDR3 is CASSPQGTEQFF. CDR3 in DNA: TGTGCCAGCAGTCCACAGGGGACTGAGCAGTTCTTC.

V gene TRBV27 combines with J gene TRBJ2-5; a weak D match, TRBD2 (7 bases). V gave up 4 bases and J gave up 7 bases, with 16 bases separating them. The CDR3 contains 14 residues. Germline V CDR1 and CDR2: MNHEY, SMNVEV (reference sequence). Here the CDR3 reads CASSSVGGATTQYF. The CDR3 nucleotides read TGTGCCAGCAGTTCGGTGGGGGGGGCGACGACCCAGTACTTC.

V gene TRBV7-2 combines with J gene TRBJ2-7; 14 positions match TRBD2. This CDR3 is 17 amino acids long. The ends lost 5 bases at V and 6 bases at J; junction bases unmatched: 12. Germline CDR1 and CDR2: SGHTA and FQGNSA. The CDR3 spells CASSGSTSGRARVEQYF. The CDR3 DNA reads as TGTGCCAGCAGCGGCTCGACTAGCGGGAGGGCCCGGGTCGAGCAGTACTTC.

CDR3 DNA: TGTGCCAGCAGGGTACAGGGACAGCCCCAGCATTTT. Protein sequence: CASRVQGQPQHF. This chain joins TRBV6-1 and TRBJ1-5; TRBD1 might be the D (6 bases). The CDR3 is made up of 12 amino acids. Germline V gene lookup returns CDR1 MNHNS and CDR2 SASEGT. Trimming took off 6 bases at V and 7 bases at J, with 10 bases between the two ends.